This entry describes one T cell receptor beta chain. Antigen: not known. A much bigger clone sits one base away, suggesting this may be a read error. The entry originates in a study of CD8+CD57+ T cells in acquired aplastic anemia. Study-wide context: Roughly 3 ug was the average amount of DNA from sorted CD4+ and CD8+ cells. Broader study findings: Between patients and controls, about 30 CD8+ CDR3 sequences were found in common.

The template used for profiling TCR beta VDJ and CDR3 was genomic DNA. TCRdb called the reads again in MiXCR, with one record for every CDR3 protein. Of about 470,000 distinct CDR3 sequences in the sample, roughly 34% were seen once. The CDR3 runs to 11 residues. The germline V gene encodes CDR1 SEHNR and CDR2 FQNEAQ (reference sequence). The authors sequenced patients whose flow cytometry had shown CD8+CD57+ cell expansion. Diagnosis of severe acquired aplastic anemia applied to all patients. All patients were therapy-naive when blood was sampled. The chain employs TRBV7-9 and TRBJ1-1; a possible D gene is TRBD1 (5 bases). Material: sorted CD4+, CD8+, or CD8+CD57+ T cells (not recorded which) from PBMCs. This clonotype was obtained from a human donor with aplastic anemia. For the CDR3, the DNA is TGTGCCGGCAGCTTAGGGGCGGATGCTTTCTTT. Residues: CAGSLGADAFF. The full variable domain, completed using reference TRBV7-9 and TRBJ1-1, is DTGVSQNPRHKITKRGQNVTFRCDPISEHNRLYWYRQTLGQGPEFLTYFQNEAQLEKSRLLSDRFSAERPKGSFSTLEIQRTEQGDSAMYLCAGSLGADAFFGQGTRLTVV.